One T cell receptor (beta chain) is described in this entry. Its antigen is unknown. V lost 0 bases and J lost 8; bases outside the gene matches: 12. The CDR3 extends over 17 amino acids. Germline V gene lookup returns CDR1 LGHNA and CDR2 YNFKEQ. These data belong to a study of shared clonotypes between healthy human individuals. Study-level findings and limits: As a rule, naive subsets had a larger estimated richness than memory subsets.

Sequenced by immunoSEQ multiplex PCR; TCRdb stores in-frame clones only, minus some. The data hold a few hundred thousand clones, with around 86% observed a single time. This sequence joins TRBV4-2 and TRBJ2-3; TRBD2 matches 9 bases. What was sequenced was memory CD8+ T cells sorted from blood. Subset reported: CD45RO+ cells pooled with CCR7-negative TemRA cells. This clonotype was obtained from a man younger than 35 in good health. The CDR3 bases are TGTGCCAGCAGCCAAGAAGGCGGCGGGAGGGCCGGGGTTACGCAGTATTTT. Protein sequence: CASSQEGGGRAGVTQYF.